This T cell receptor (beta chain) came from a study of CD8 T cells in ankylosing spondylitis. Notes on the study in general: One TCR beta motif, made up of 7 or 8 highly homologous variants, appeared characteristic of ankylosing spondylitis blood. Previously reported in reactive arthritis synovial fluid and blood were some of the motif variants. Within peripheral blood, clones linked to disease were CD8+ and relatively rare.

Library preparation for TCR beta used quantitative 5'-RACE with molecular barcodes. TCRdb reprocessed the 5' RACE reads with MiXCR, giving one entry per CDR3 protein. The sample has over 600,000 distinct CDR3 sequences; around 19% are singletons. CDR3 length: 14 amino acids. CDR1 SGHAT and CDR2 FQNNGV come from the germline V gene. Trimming shortened V by 5 bases and J by 4 bases, and 12 bases separated the two germline ends. Note on this clonotype: Its antigen is still unknown.

The chain has TRBV11-2 and TRBJ2-1; a possible D gene is TRBD2 (6 bases). The clonotype was recovered from a male donor with ankylosing spondylitis. The material sequenced was blood, either unsorted or a sorted T cell fraction (not recorded which). The CDR3 nucleotides are TGTGCCAGCAGCCCCCAGCGGGCTTACAATGAGCAGTTCTTC. Amino acid sequence: CASSPQRAYNEQFF.